This T cell receptor beta chain was sequenced for a study of blood T cells in healthy people across ages. With a J-beta primer mix and a sample-barcoded 5' primer, a second PCR ran roughly 6 to 11 cycles. TCRdb called the 5' RACE reads again in MiXCR, with one record for every CDR3 protein. Of about 670,000 distinct CDR3 sequences detected, over 40% appear once; the ten largest clones hold around 32%. Each sample gave at least 7 million isolated PBMCs. This clonotype has a handful of counts. Its antigen is as yet unknown. CDR1 is DFQATT, CDR2 SNEGSKA, per germline (reference sequence). The CDR3 length is 14 residues. V shed 2 bases and J shed 6 bases, with 11 bases lying between them. Study results and caveats: Naive CD4+ cells and diversity were both higher in long-lived donors than in aged donors. TCR beta diversity per million T cells fell roughly linearly with age. Diversity estimates from one million T cells were considered underestimates.

The clonotype was recovered from a man older than 75 in good health. The specimen sequenced was blood. The chain employs TRBV20-1 and TRBJ1-6; D possibly corresponds to TRBD1 (5 bases). The CDR3 here is CSARQGRSNSPLHF. The CDR3 bases are TGCAGTGCTAGACAGGGTCGTTCTAATTCACCCCTCCACTTT.